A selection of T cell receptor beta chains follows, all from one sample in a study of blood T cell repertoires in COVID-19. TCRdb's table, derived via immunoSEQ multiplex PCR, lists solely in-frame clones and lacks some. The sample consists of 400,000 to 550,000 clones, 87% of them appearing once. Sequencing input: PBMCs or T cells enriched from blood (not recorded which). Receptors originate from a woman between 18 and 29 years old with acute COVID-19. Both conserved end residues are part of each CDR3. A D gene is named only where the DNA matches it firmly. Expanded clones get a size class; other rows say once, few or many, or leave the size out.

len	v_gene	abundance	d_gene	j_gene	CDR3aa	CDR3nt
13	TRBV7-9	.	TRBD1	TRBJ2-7	CASSARDRAEQYF	TGTGCCAGCAGCGCCCGGGACAGGGCCGAGCAGTACTTC
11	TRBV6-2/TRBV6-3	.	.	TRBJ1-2	CASSQLGGYTF	TGTGCCAGCAGCCAACTAGGTGGCTACACCTTC
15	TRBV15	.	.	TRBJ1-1	CATSRDRTLNTEAFF	TGTGCCACCAGCAGAGATCGAACATTGAACACTGAAGCTTTCTTT
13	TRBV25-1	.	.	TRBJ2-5	CASSARERVTQYF	TGTGCCAGCAGTGCCCGGGAACGGGTGACCCAGTACTTC
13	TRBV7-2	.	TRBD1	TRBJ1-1	CASSSDRSVAAFF	TGTGCCAGCAGCTCGGACAGGTCGGTAGCGGCTTTCTTT
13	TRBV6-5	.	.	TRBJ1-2	CASSPLTGLGYTF	TGTGCCAGCAGTCCACTAACAGGGTTAGGCTACACCTTC
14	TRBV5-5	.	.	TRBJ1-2	CASSSPGRGYGYTF	TGTGCCAGCAGCTCCCCGGGGAGGGGGTATGGCTACACCTTC
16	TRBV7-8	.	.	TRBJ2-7	CASSVFRDIDSYEQYF	TGTGCCAGCAGCGTCTTCCGGGACATAGACTCCTACGAGCAGTACTTC
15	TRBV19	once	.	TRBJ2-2	CASSFGERNRGELFF	TGTGCCAGTAGTTTCGGGGAGAGGAATAGAGGGGAGCTGTTTTTT
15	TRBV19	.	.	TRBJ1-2	CASRESQGSLYGYTF	TGTGCCAGTAGGGAATCTCAGGGGTCCCTGTATGGCTACACCTTC
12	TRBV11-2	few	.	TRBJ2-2	CASSLQAGELFF	TGTGCCAGCAGCTTACAGGCCGGGGAGCTGTTTTTT
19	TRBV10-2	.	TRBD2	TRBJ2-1	CASRLGASGVYDLGNEQFF	TGCGCCAGCAGACTCGGGGCTAGCGGGGTTTATGACTTGGGCAATGAGCAGTTCTTC
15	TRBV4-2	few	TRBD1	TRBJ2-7	CASSQDRGLSYEQYF	TGTGCCAGCAGCCAAGACAGGGGGCTCTCCTACGAGCAGTACTTC